The clone carrying this TCR beta chain appeared many times. Its cognate antigen is unknown. Trimming removed 6 bases at V and 2 bases at J, with 20 bases between. The CDR3 has 16 amino acids. The germline CDR1 and CDR2 sequences are MNHEY and SVGEGT. The 5'RACE template-switching step produced TCR cDNA and added a universal primer site and UMIs. TCRdb re-analysed the 5' RACE reads in MiXCR, keeping a single row per CDR3 protein. The data contain under 150,000 distinct CDR3 sequences, approximately 7.7% of them singletons. The sample comes from a study of T cells after yellow fever vaccination. Whole-study findings and limits: Subsequent to the booster, the majority of primary-vaccination clones reappeared (roughly 96% CD4, about 90% CD8).

The TCR sequence derives from a man aged 30 to 45 who received the YFV17D yellow fever vaccine. Source: CD4+ T cells sorted from PBMCs, taken 5 days after the yellow fever booster vaccination. This rearrangement joins TRBV6-2 or TRBV6-3 to TRBJ2-7, with D perhaps TRBD1 or TRBD2 (5 bases each). The CDR3 loop reads CASRTTRDPNTYEQYF. The DNA for the CDR3 is TGTGCCAGCAGAACCACTCGGGACCCAAATACCTACGAGCAGTACTTC.